This TCR beta chain stems from a study of regulatory T cells in long-lasting Graves disease. This clonotype was counted ten times or more. V lost 2 bases, J lost 4 bases, and 10 bases stayed unmatched. CDR3 size: 16 residues. The germline V gene has CDR1 MNHEY and CDR2 SMNVEV (reference sequence). Time point reported: newly diagnosed GD, antithyroid drugs for less than 3 months. From PBMCs, RNA was extracted and then used to make the TCR library. Enrollment of patients was through an endocrinology department in Xi'an, China. HTBI primers from iRepertoire and Arm-PCR of CDR3 regions yielded the TCR beta libraries. TCRdb reprocessed the multiplex PCR reads via MiXCR and lists one record per CDR3 protein. This table holds hundreds of thousands of distinct CDR3 sequences, 12% found once. The same specimen was also included in a second study, on T cells in Graves' hyperthyroidism and ophthalmopathy. As that report states: Carried out on the TCR CDR3, a first-round RT-PCR used the HTBI primer set. Blood also carried most thyroid clonotypes expanded above 0.001.

Sequencing was performed on peripheral blood mononuclear cells (PBMCs), taken at new diagnosis, from a patient treated with antithyroid drugs. This rearrangement joins TRBV27 to TRBJ1-2, with 7 bases lining up with TRBD1. This sequence was found in a woman aged 25 to 39 with Graves disease. CDR3 coding DNA: TGTGCCAGCAGTTTACTCGGGGACAGCGAGTCCTATGGCTACACCTTC. This encodes CASSLLGDSESYGYTF.